This T cell receptor beta chain was sequenced in a study of breast tumors, draining lymph nodes, adjacent tissues. Trimming took 5 bases from V and 10 from J, leaving 21 bases between them. Germline CDR1 and CDR2: SEHNR and FQNEAQ (reference sequence). CDR3 length: 16 residues. A word on this clonotype: Its antigen is not known.

MiXCR, applied by TCRdb to the multiplex PCR reads, yields one record per CDR3 protein. The repertoire holds under 300,000 distinct CDR3 sequences, under 35% seen once, with about 3.9% in the top ten. The lymph nodes were axillary draining lymph nodes from breast cancer patients. Study conclusions and caveats: Luminal-like breast cancer showed significantly greater tumor-nontumor repertoire similarity than basal-like breast cancer did. Data only fit, rather than demonstrated, lymph node origin of most tumor T cells. Tumor TCR diversity was below lymph nodes but above nontumor tissue. Most tumor T cells seemingly derive from lymph node, then expand in tumor.

The chain is built from TRBV7-9 and TRBJ1-6; D perhaps matches TRBD1 (6 bases). The origin of this receptor is a female donor with breast cancer. Some clones in this sample may be carry-over from other donors' samples. Sequencing input: axillary lymph node tissue. CDR3 sequence: CASSRPGAGERSPLHF. The CDR3 DNA sequence: TGTGCCAGCAGCCGCCCAGGGGCGGGGGAGAGGTCACCCCTCCACTTT.